The clone carrying this TCR beta chain was seen a handful of times. The antigen is unknown. Template material for amplifying TCR beta CDR3 regions consisted of RNA transcripts. A first-round RT-PCR of the TCR CDR3 used the HTBI primer set. TCRdb re-derived calls from the multiplex PCR reads in MiXCR, one entry per CDR3 protein. The data show hundreds of thousands of distinct CDR3 sequences, with roughly 15% seen just once and less than 3.5% held by the top ten. The record originates from a study of T cells in Graves' hyperthyroidism and ophthalmopathy. Points from the study as a whole: Blood also showed most of the thyroid clonotypes that were expanded above 0.001. Ophthalmopathy was distinguished from stable hyperthyroidism by 13 V-J signatures.

Researchers barred patients who had uncontrolled infection, other autoimmune disease, pregnancy or lactation. PBMCs were collected from a roughly 9.7 ml volume of fresh peripheral blood. The sequence was obtained from a woman in her thirties or forties with Graves' ophthalmopathy. Sequencing was performed on blood.

CDR3 nucleotide sequence: TGTGCCAGCAGTTACTCGGGAGCGGGAGTGCCCGGCTCCTACAATGAGCAGTTCTTC. It codes for CASSYSGAGVPGSYNEQFF. This chain joins TRBV6-5 and TRBJ2-1, with 8 bases matching TRBD2. J was trimmed by 0 bases and V by 0 bases; bases with no gene match: 10. This CDR3 has 19 amino acids. From germline, CDR1 is MNHEY and CDR2 SVGAGI.